Shown below are 9 T cell receptor beta chains from a single sample sequenced in a study of PD-1 blockade in classical Hodgkin lymphoma. Using immunoSEQ multiplex PCR, the repertoire was profiled, and TCRdb retains in-frame clones only, with some absent. The data show approximately 30,000 clones, about 80% seen once. Brentuximab vedotin exposure varied, and every patient relapsed after autologous stem cell transplantation. Purification of CD4+ T cells from thawed PBMCs was achieved by magnetic negative selection. The sample here was CD4+ T cells from blood, taken at baseline. These receptors were collected from a human donor with classical Hodgkin lymphoma.

The chain recombines TRBV11-2 with TRBJ2-7; no firm D call. The V gene lost 2 bases and the J gene lost 4 bases, with 12 bases spanning the gap. Germline loops: CDR1 SGHAT, CDR2 FQNNGV. This CDR3 contains 14 residues. The CDR3 region has the DNA TGTGCCAGCAGCTTAACGATAGTCCCATACGAGCAGTACTTC. Translated, it gives CASSLTIVPYEQYF.

The V gene is TRBV7-2, the J gene TRBJ1-2, with a weak D call TRBD1 (5 bases). The CDR3 totals 16 residues. Trimming removed 1 base at V and 0 bases at J, with 12 bases between. The germline CDR1 and CDR2 sequences are SGHTA and FQGNSA. CDR3 amino acids: CASSLGRTTANYGYTF. CDR3 in DNA: TGTGCCAGCAGCTTAGGTAGGACAACGGCTAACTATGGCTACACCTTC.

V and J are TRBV6-6 and TRBJ1-1; 9 bases match TRBD1. The CDR3 totals 16 residues. V shed 6 bases, J shed 6 bases, and the junction held 14 bases outside the gene matches. CDR1 is MNHNY, CDR2 SVGAGI, per germline (reference sequence). CDR3: CASSDPPGQGIPEAFF. CDR3 in DNA: TGTGCCAGCAGCGACCCACCGGGACAGGGAATACCTGAAGCTTTCTTT.

The chain links TRBV2 to TRBJ2-3; tentative D call: TRBD2 (5 bases). V was pared by 7 bases and J by 2 bases, with 16 bases between. Germline V CDR1 and CDR2: SNHLY, FYNNEI. This CDR3 region has 15 residues. The CDR3 loop is CASKKLDPNTDTQYF. The CDR3, as DNA: TGTGCCAGCAAGAAACTAGACCCTAACACAGATACGCAGTATTTT.

The chain carries TRBV18 and TRBJ2-7; possibly TRBD2 for D (7 bases). This CDR3 spans 13 amino acids. Trimming shortened V by 2 bases and J by 4 bases, and 9 bases separated the two germline ends. Per germline, CDR1 KGHSH and CDR2 LQKENI. The chain's CDR3 is CASSPRGGYEQYF. Here the CDR3 DNA reads TGTGCCAGCTCACCAAGGGGGGGGTACGAGCAGTACTTC.

DNA of the CDR3: TGTGCCAGCAGTTCCCCCGGGACAGGGATAAGAAACACCATATATTTT. As protein: CASSSPGTGIRNTIYF. V gene TRBV28 combines with J gene TRBJ1-3; TRBD1 matches at 9 bases. The V gene's germline CDR1 is MDHEN and CDR2 SYDVKM. The V segment lost 4 bases and the J segment 5 bases; nucleotides outside the gene matches: 9. CDR3 length: 16 residues. Complete variable domain (other parts from reference TRBV28 and TRBJ1-3): DVKVTQSSRYLVKRTGEKVFLECVQDMDHENMFWYRQDPGLGLRLIYFSYDVKMKEKGDIPEGYSVSREKKERFSLILESASTNQTSMYLCASSSPGTGIRNTIYFGEGSWLTVV.

V is TRBV7-9 and J is TRBJ2-5; D is unresolved. V gave up 1 base and J gave up 5 bases, with 17 bases separating them. Germline V lookup: CDR1 SEHNR, CDR2 FQNEAQ (reference sequence). This CDR3 comprises 16 residues. The CDR3 reads CASSLGFWEVSETQYF. In DNA, the CDR3 is TGTGCCAGCAGCTTAGGGTTTTGGGAAGTGAGTGAGACCCAGTACTTC.

The chain links TRBV27 to TRBJ1-3; 9 nucleotides align to TRBD1. Per germline, CDR1 MNHEY and CDR2 SMNVEV (reference sequence). The J segment lost 8 bases and the V segment lost 5 bases, leaving 10 bases of the junction unmatched. The CDR3 runs 15 residues. DNA for the CDR3: TGTGCCAGCAGTGTCGACCGGGACAGGGTGCACACCATATATTTT. It encodes CASSVDRDRVHTIYF.

V is TRBV18 and J is TRBJ2-5, with D hard to call. The germline V gene encodes CDR1 KGHSH and CDR2 LQKENI. The CDR3 has 12 amino acids. The V end lost 6 bases, the J end lost 3 bases, and 8 bases lay between the germline ends. In nucleotides, the CDR3 is TGTGCCAGCTCGCCGAACAAAGAGACCCAGTACTTC. Its translation: CASSPNKETQYF.